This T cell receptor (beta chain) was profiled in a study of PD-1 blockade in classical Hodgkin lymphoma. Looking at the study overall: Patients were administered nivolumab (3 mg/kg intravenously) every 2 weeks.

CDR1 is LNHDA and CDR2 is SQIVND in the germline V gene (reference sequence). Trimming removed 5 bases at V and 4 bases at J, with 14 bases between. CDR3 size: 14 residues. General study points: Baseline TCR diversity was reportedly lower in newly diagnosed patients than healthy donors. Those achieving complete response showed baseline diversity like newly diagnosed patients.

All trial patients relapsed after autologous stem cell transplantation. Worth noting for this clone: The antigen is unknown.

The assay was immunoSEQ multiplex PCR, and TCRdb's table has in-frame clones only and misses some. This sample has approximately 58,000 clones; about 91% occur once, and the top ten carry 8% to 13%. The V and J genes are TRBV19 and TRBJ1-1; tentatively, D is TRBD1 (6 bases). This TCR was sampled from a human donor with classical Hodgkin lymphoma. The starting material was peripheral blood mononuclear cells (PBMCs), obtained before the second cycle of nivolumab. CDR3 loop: CASSASRGPTEAFF. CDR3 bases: TGTGCCAGTAGTGCCTCCAGGGGACCCACTGAAGCTTTCTTT.